Listed below are T cell receptor beta chains from one sample, sequenced in a study of response to subunit inactivated influenza vaccine. TCRdb independently ran MiXCR on the RT-PCR reads; one entry per CDR3 protein. Counted here are about 500,000 distinct CDR3 sequences, approximately 16% occurring once; the ten biggest clones make up over 2.5%. The starting material was CD4+ T cells sorted from PBMCs, obtained less than 30 months after vaccination. The receptors derive from a man aged 50-75 years who received an inactivated influenza vaccine. CDR3s include the opening cysteine and the closing phenylalanine or tryptophan. D genes are given only for firm matches. A clone size is listed for some rows: how often the clone was seen (once, few, many), or a class if it is expanded.

clone_size	v_call	j_call	d_call	cdr3_aa	cdr3_nt
NA	TRBV29-1	TRBJ2-2	TRBD2	CSVVGRGANTGELFF	TGCAGCGTTGTGGGGCGGGGGGCGAACACCGGGGAGCTGTTTTTT
many	TRBV3-1	TRBJ2-3	TRBD1	CASSPNYGTGGKTDTQYF	TGTGCCAGCAGCCCAAATTACGGGACAGGGGGGAAGACAGATACGCAGTATTTT
few	TRBV20-1	TRBJ2-3	NA	CSARDLTFTDTQYF	TGCAGTGCTAGAGATCTCACCTTCACAGATACGCAGTATTTT
few	TRBV5-1	TRBJ2-1	NA	CASTKAGINSYNEQFF	TGCGCCAGCACCAAGGCGGGAATAAACTCCTACAATGAGCAGTTCTTC
NA	TRBV5-1	TRBJ2-3	NA	CASTKYEFTDTQYF	TGCGCCAGCACTAAATACGAATTCACAGATACGCAGTATTTT
NA	TRBV6-4	TRBJ2-1	NA	CASSKYSSYNEQFF	TGTGCCAGCAGCAAGTATAGCTCCTACAATGAGCAGTTCTTC
few	TRBV29-1	TRBJ2-7	TRBD1	CSARQGANEQYF	TGCAGCGCCCGACAGGGGGCAAACGAGCAGTACTTC
NA	TRBV7-8	TRBJ2-4	NA	CASSLMQGTKNIQYF	TGTGCCAGCAGCTTGATGCAGGGAACCAAAAACATTCAGTACTTC
few	TRBV20-1	TRBJ2-4	TRBD1	CSAFPPDRGRNIQYF	TGCAGTGCTTTCCCCCCGGACAGGGGGAGGAACATTCAGTACTTC
many	TRBV5-1	TRBJ2-5	NA	CASSPGREQETQYF	TGCGCCAGCAGCCCCGGACGGGAGCAAGAGACCCAGTACTTC
NA	TRBV9	TRBJ2-1	TRBD2	CASSVGGTSVNEQFF	TGTGCCAGCAGCGTAGGGGGGACTAGCGTCAATGAGCAGTTCTTC
few	TRBV7-2	TRBJ2-1	TRBD2	CASSAGLAGAGNEQFF	TGTGCCAGCAGCGCGGGACTAGCGGGAGCGGGGAATGAGCAGTTCTTC
many	TRBV5-1	TRBJ2-3	NA	CASSLGTVSTDTQYF	TGCGCCAGCAGCTTGGGGACAGTTAGCACAGATACGCAGTATTTT
few	TRBV21-1	TRBJ1-5	NA	CASSKVERGNSNQPQHF	TGTGCCAGCAGCAAAGTGGAACGGGGAAATAGCAATCAGCCCCAGCATTTT
many	TRBV12-3/TRBV12-4	TRBJ1-2	NA	CASSRANYGYTF	TGTGCCAGCAGCCGAGCTAACTATGGCTACACCTTC
few	TRBV20-1	TRBJ2-1	TRBD2	CSARDYGAGLAGFNEQFF	TGCAGTGCTAGAGATTACGGAGCAGGGCTAGCGGGGTTCAATGAGCAGTTCTTC
few	TRBV7-9	TRBJ2-5	NA	CASSPGTGASETQYF	TGTGCCAGCAGCCCCGGGACGGGAGCGTCGGAGACCCAGTACTTC
NA	TRBV5-6	TRBJ2-2	TRBD2	CASSFFGISGIGELFF	TGTGCCAGCAGCTTTTTCGGTATTAGCGGGATCGGGGAGCTGTTTTTT
NA	TRBV6-2/TRBV6-3	TRBJ2-2	NA	CASSYSTARTGELFF	TGTGCCAGCAGTTACTCGACCGCGAGGACCGGGGAGCTGTTTTTT
NA	TRBV30	TRBJ2-4	TRBD2	CAWSVGTSLNIQYF	TGTGCCTGGAGTGTAGGGACTAGTCTGAACATTCAGTACTTC
few	TRBV7-2	TRBJ2-3	TRBD2	CASSLEPGGDTQYF	TGTGCCAGCAGCTTAGAGCCCGGGGGGGATACGCAGTATTTT
NA	TRBV10-3	TRBJ1-5	NA	CAITAGSNQPQHF	TGTGCCATCACTGCGGGTAGCAATCAGCCCCAGCATTTT
NA	TRBV15	TRBJ2-5	TRBD1	CATSTRQGRGQETQYF	TGTGCCACCAGCACCAGACAGGGTAGGGGGCAAGAGACCCAGTACTTC
few	TRBV5-1	TRBJ2-3	NA	CASSGQTSRTDTQYF	TGCGCCAGCAGTGGCCAAACGAGTCGCACAGATACGCAGTATTTT
NA	TRBV29-1	TRBJ2-1	TRBD2	CSVQGLAGYNNEQFF	TGCAGCGTTCAAGGACTAGCGGGGTACAACAATGAGCAGTTCTTC
NA	TRBV7-2	TRBJ2-5	NA	CASSLGGRVSETQYF	TGTGCCAGCAGCTTGGGAGGCAGGGTGTCGGAGACCCAGTACTTC
NA	TRBV7-9	TRBJ2-5	NA	CASSSLGETQYF	TGTGCCAGCAGCTCACTCGGAGAGACCCAGTACTTC
few	TRBV4-2	TRBJ2-3	NA	CASSQDRGPTQYF	TGTGCCAGCAGCCAAGATAGAGGGCCTACGCAGTATTTT
few	TRBV4-3	TRBJ2-7	NA	CASSPTRQGEQYF	TGCGCCAGCAGCCCCACCCGTCAGGGCGAGCAGTACTTC
NA	TRBV7-6	TRBJ2-2	TRBD1	CASSLVSGGTGELFF	TGTGCCAGCAGCTTAGTCTCAGGGGGCACCGGGGAGCTGTTTTTT
few	TRBV7-2	TRBJ2-2	TRBD1	CASSFDRGYTGELFF	TGTGCCAGCAGCTTCGACAGGGGTTACACCGGGGAGCTGTTTTTT
NA	TRBV19	TRBJ1-2	NA	CASTGRAFETANYGYTF	TGTGCCAGTACCGGCAGGGCTTTCGAGACAGCTAACTATGGCTACACCTTC
NA	TRBV30	TRBJ2-5	NA	CAWNRGGEETQYF	TGTGCCTGGAATAGAGGGGGTGAAGAGACCCAGTACTTC
NA	TRBV6-2/TRBV6-3	TRBJ2-1	TRBD1	CASSYSRDRPYNEQFF	TGTGCCAGCAGTTACTCCCGGGACAGACCTTACAATGAGCAGTTCTTC
NA	TRBV20-1	TRBJ2-7	NA	CSARGHLGSYGQYF	TGCAGTGCTAGAGGACACCTCGGGTCCTACGGGCAGTACTTC
NA	TRBV7-8	TRBJ2-1	TRBD1	CASSLDRVGEQFF	TGTGCCAGCAGCTTGGACAGGGTTGGTGAGCAGTTCTTC
few	TRBV20-1	TRBJ2-1	NA	CSTFERDNEQFF	TGCAGTACCTTTGAGAGGGACAATGAGCAGTTCTTC